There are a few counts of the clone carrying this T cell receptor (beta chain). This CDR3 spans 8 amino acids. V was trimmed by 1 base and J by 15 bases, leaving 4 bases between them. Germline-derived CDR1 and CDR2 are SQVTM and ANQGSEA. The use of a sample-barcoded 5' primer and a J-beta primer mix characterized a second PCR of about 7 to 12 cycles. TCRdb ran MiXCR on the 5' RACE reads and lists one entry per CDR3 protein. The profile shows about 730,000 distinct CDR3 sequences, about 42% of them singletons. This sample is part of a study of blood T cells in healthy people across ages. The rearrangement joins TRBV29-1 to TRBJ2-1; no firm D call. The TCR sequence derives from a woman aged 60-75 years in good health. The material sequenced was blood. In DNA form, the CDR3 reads TGCAGCGTTGAAGGCGGGTTCTTC. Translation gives CSVEGGFF.